This entry features one T cell receptor beta chain sequence. PCR amplification relied on 60 Vbeta primers (plus 13 Jbeta primers). The protocol was immunoSEQ multiplex PCR, while the TCRdb copy is restricted to in-frame clones and leaves out a portion. The sample records approximately 160,000 clones, about 77% being singletons. These data originate in a study of cytomegalovirus exposure and HLA in healthy donors. Germline V CDR1 and CDR2: SGDLS, YYNGEE. Trimming cost V 1 base and J 4 bases, with 18 bases left between them. CDR3 length equals 17 residues. The chain carries TRBV9 and TRBJ2-1; possible D gene TRBD2, 6 bases. The clonotype was recovered from a man between 18 and 35 years old in good health and CMV-seropositive. Sample: PBMCs. The CDR3 spells CASSVLATPILYNEQFF. The CDR3 nucleotides are TGTGCCAGCAGCGTACTAGCGACACCCATCCTTTACAATGAGCAGTTCTTC. Full variable domain (missing parts from reference TRBV9 and TRBJ2-1): DSGVTQTPKHLITATGQRVTLRCSPRSGDLSVYWYQQSLDQGLQFLIQYYNGEERAKGNILERFSAQQFPDLHSELNLSSLELGDSALYFCASSVLATPILYNEQFFGPGTRLTVL.